This T cell receptor beta chain was sequenced for a study of T cells after yellow fever vaccination. Study-wide context: Those fractions that held only low numbers of cells were prepared using the SMART-Seq v4 Ultra Low Input RNA kit.

TCRdb itself ran the 5' RACE reads through MiXCR, one entry per CDR3 protein. Altogether about 430,000 distinct CDR3 sequences are present, roughly 20% being singletons, with the ten largest covering 15% to 20%. General study results and limits: Reappearing after the booster were most of the clones from primary vaccination (around 96% CD4, 75% to 90% CD8). CD4 and CD8 compartments shared a small share of clonotypes.

As for this clonotype: Its target is not known.

The material was PBMCs, obtained before the yellow fever booster vaccination. This receptor was identified in a man between 18 and 29 years old who received the YFV17D yellow fever vaccine.

The CDR3 protein is CASRRGLAGPTDTQYF. For the CDR3, the DNA is TGTGCCAGCAGGCGAGGACTAGCGGGTCCCACAGATACGCAGTATTTT. This chain joins TRBV12-3 or TRBV12-4 and TRBJ2-3, with TRBD2 matching 11 bases. V lost 6 bases, J lost 2 bases, and 7 bases stayed unmatched. This CDR3 region has 16 residues.